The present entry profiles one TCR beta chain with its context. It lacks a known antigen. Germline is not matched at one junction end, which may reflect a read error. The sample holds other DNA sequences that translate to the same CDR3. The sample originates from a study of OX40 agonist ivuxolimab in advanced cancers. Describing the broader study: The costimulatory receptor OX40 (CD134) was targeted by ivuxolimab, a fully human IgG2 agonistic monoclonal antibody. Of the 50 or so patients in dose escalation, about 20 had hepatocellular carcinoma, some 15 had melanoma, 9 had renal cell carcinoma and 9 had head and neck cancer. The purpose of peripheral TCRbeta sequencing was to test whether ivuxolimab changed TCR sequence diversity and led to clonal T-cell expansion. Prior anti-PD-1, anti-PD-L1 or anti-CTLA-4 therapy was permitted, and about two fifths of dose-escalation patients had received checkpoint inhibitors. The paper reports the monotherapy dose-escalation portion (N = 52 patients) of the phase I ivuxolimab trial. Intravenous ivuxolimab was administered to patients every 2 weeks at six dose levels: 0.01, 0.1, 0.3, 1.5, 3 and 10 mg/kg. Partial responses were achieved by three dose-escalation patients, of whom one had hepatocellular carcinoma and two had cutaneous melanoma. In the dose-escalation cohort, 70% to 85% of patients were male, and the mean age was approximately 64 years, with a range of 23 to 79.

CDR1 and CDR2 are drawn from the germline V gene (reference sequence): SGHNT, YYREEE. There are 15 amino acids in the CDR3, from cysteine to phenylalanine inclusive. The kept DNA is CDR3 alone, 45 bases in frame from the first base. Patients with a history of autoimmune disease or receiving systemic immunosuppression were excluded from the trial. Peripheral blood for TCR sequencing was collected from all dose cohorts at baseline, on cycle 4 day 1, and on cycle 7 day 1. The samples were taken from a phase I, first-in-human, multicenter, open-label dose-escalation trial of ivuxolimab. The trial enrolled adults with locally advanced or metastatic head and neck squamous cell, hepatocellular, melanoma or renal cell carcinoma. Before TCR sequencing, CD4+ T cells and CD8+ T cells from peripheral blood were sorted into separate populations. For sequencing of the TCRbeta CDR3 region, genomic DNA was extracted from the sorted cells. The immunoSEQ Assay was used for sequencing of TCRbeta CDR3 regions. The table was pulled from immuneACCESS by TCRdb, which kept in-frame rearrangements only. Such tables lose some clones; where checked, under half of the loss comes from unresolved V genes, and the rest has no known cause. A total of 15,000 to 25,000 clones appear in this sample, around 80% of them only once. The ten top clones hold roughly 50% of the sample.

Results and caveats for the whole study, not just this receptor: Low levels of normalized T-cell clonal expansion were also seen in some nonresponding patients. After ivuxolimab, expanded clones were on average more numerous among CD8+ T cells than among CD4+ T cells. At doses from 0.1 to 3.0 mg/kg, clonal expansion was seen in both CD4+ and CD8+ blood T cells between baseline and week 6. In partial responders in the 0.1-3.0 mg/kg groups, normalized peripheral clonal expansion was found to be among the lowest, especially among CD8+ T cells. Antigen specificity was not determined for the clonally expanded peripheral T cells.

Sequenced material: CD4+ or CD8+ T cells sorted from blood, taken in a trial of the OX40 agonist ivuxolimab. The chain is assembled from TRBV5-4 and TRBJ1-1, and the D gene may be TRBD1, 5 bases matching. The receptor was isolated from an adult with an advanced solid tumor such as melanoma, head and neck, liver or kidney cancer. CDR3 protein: CASSASGDGNTEAFF. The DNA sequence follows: TGCGCCAGCAGCGCAAGCGGGGACGGTAACACTGAAGCTTTCTTT.